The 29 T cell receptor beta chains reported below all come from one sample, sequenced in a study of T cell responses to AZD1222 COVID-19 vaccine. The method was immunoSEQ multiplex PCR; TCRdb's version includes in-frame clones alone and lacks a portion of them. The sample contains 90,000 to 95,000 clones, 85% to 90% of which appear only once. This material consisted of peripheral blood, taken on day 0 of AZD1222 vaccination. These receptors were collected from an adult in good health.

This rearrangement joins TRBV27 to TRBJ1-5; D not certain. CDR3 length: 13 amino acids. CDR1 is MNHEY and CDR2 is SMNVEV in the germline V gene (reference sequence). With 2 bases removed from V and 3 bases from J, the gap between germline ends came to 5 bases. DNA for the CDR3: TGTGCCAGCAGTTTACTGTTCAATCAGCCCCAGCATTTT. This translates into CASSLLFNQPQHF.

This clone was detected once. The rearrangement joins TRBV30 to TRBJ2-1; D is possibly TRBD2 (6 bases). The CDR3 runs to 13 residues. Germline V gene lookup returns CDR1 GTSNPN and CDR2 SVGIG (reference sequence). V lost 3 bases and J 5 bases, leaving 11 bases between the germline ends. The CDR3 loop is CAWRVAANNEQFF. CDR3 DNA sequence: TGTGCCTGGAGGGTAGCGGCAAACAATGAGCAGTTCTTC.

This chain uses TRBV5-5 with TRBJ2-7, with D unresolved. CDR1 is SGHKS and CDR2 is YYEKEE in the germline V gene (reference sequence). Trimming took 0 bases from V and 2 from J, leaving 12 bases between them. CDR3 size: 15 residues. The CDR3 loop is CASSLGIGLTYEQYF. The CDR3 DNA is TGTGCCAGCAGCTTGGGAATCGGTTTAACCTACGAGCAGTACTTC.

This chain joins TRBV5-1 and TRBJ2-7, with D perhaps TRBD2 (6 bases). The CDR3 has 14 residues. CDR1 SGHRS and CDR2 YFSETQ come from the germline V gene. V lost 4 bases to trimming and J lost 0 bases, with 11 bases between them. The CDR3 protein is CASSQTGDSYEQYF. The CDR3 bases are TGCGCCAGCAGCCAAACGGGGGACTCCTACGAGCAGTACTTC.

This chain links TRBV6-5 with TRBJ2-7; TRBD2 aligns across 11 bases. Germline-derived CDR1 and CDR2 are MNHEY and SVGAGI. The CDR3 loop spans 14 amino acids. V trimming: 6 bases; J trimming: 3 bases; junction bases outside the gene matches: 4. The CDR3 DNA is TGTGCCAGCAGGTTCGGGACTAGCGGCTACGAGCAGTACTTC. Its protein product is CASRFGTSGYEQYF.

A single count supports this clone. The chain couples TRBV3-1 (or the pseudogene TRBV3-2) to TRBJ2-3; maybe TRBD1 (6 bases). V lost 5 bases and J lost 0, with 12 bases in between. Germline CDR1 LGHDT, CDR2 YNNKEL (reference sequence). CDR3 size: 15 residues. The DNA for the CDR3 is TGTGCCAGCAGCTTACAGGGTTTTAGCACAGATACGCAGTATTTT. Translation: CASSLQGFSTDTQYF.

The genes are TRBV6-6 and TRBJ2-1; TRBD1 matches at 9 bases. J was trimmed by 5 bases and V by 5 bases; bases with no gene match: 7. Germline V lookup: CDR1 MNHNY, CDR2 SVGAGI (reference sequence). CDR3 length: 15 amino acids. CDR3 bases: TGTGCCAGCAGTCGAACCGGGACAGGGAACAATGAGCAGTTCTTC. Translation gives CASSRTGTGNNEQFF.

Here the CDR3 reads CASTSGLYNEQFF. CDR3 nucleotides: TGTGCCAGCACGAGCGGGCTCTACAATGAGCAGTTCTTC. This chain joins TRBV2 and TRBJ2-1; perhaps TRBD2 as D (6 bases). The ends were cut back, 7 bases at V and 3 bases at J, with 10 bases in the middle. This CDR3 has 13 residues. Germline loops: CDR1 SNHLY, CDR2 FYNNEI.

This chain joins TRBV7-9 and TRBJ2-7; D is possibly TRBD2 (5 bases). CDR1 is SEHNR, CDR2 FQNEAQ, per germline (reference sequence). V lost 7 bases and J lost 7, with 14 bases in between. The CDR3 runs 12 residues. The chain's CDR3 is CASNLERGEQYF. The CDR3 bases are TGTGCCAGCAACCTGGAGAGAGGGGAGCAGTACTTC. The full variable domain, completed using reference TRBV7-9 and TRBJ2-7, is DTGVSQNPRHKITKRGQNVTFRCDPISEHNRLYWYRQTLGQGPEFLTYFQNEAQLEKSRLLSDRFSAERPKGSFSTLEIQRTEQGDSAMYLCASNLERGEQYFGPGTRLTVT.

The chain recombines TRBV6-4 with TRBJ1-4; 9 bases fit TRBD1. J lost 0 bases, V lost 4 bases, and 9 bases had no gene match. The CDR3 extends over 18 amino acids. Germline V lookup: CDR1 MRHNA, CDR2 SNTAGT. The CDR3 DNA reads TGTGCCAGCAGTGTCTTTGACAGGGGGAATGCAACTAATGAAAAACTGTTTTTT. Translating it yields CASSVFDRGNATNEKLFF.

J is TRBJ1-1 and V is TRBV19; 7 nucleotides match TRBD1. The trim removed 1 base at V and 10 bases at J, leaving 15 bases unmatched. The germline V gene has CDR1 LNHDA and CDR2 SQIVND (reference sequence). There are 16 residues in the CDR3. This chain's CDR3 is CASSIADWTGQKAAFF. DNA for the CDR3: TGTGCCAGTAGTATAGCCGATTGGACAGGCCAAAAAGCAGCTTTCTTT.

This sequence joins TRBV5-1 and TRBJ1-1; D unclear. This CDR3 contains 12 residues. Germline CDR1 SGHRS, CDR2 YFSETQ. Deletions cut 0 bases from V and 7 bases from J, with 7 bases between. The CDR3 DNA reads TGCGCCAGCAGCTTGGTAGGGATTGAAGCTTTCTTT. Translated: CASSLVGIEAFF.

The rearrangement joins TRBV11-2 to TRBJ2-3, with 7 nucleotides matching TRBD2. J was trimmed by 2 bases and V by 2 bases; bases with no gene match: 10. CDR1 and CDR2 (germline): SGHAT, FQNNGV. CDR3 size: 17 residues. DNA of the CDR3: TGTGCCAGCAGCTTATGGGCGGCGGGAGAACCCACAGATACGCAGTATTTT. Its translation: CASSLWAAGEPTDTQYF.

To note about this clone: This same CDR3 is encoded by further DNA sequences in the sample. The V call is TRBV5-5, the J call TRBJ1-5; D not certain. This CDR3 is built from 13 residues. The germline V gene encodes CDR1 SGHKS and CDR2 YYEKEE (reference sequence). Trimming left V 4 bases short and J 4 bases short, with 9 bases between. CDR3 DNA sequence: TGTGCCAGCAGCCTGACTGGGAATCAGCCCCAGCATTTT. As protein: CASSLTGNQPQHF.

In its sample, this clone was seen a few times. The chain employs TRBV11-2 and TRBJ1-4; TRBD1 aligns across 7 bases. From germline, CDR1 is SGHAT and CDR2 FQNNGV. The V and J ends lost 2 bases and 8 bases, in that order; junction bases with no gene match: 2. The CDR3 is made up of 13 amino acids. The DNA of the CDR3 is TGTGCCAGCAGCTTACAGGGGGGCGAAAAACTGTTTTTT. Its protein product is CASSLQGGEKLFF.

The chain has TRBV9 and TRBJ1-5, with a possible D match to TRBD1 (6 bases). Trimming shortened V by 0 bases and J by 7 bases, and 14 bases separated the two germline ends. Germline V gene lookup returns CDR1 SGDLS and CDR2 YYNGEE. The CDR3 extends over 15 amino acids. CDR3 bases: TGTGCCAGCAGCGTAGGGCCAGGGGCAGGGCAGCCCCAGCATTTT. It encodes CASSVGPGAGQPQHF.

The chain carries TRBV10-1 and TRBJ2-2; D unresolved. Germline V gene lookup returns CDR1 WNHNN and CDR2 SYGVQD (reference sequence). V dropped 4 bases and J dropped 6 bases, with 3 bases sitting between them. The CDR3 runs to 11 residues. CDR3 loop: CASSAPGELFF. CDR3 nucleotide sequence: TGCGCCAGCAGTGCTCCCGGGGAGCTGTTTTTT.

The CDR3 DNA reads TGCAGCGTTGAAGGTGGGGGGGAGACCCAGTACTTC. This encodes CSVEGGGETQYF. This chain connects TRBV29-1 to TRBJ2-5; TRBD2 is a possible D gene (6 bases). The CDR3 is 12 residues long. Germline V gene sequence: CDR1 SQVTM, CDR2 ANQGSEA. Trimming removed 1 base from V and 5 bases from J, with 8 bases in between.

The CDR3 protein is CASSGGQFERYGYTF. CDR3 nucleotides: TGTGCCAGCAGTGGCGGACAGTTCGAGCGCTATGGCTACACCTTC. The chain couples TRBV28 to TRBJ1-2; D perhaps matches TRBD1 (6 bases). The V end was cut by 5 bases, the J end by 4 bases, with 17 bases between. The germline gives CDR1 MDHEN, CDR2 SYDVKM. The CDR3 is 15 residues long.

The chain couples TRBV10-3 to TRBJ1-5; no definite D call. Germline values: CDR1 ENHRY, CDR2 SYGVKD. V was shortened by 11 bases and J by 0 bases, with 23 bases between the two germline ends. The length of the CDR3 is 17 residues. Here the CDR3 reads CAVSPGSPRNSNQPQHF. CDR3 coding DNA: TGTGCCGTTTCTCCGGGATCACCCAGGAATAGCAATCAGCCCCAGCATTTT.

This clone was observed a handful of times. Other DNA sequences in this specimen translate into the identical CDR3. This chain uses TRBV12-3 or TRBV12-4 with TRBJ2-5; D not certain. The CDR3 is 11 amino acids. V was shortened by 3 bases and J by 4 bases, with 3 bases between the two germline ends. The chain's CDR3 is CASSFRETQYF. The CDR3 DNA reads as TGTGCCAGCAGTTTCCGAGAGACCCAGTACTTC.

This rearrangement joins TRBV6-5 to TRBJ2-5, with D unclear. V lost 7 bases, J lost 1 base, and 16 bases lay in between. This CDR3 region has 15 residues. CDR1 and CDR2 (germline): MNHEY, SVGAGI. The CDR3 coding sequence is TGTGCCAGCACGAAAAACCACGGTCTCCAAGAGACCCAGTACTTC. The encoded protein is CASTKNHGLQETQYF.

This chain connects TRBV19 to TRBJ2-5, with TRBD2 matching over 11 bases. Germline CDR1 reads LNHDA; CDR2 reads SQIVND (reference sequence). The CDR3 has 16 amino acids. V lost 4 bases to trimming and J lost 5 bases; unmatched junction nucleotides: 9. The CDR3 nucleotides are TGTGCCAGTAGTAGAACTAGCGGGGGAACAGGGGAGACCCAGTACTTC. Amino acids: CASSRTSGGTGETQYF.

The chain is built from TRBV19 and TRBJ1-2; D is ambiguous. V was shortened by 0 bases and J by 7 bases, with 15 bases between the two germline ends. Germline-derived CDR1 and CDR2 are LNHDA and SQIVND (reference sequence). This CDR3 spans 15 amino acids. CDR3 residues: CASSIDPRLEAGYTF. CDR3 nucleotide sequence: TGTGCCAGTAGTATAGATCCAAGACTGGAGGCTGGCTACACCTTC. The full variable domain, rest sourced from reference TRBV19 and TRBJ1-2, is DGGITQSPKYLFRKEGQNVTLSCEQNLNHDAMYWYRQDPGQGLRLIYYSQIVNDFQKGDIAEGYSVSREKKESFPLTVTSAQKNPTAFYLCASSIDPRLEAGYTFGSGTRLTVV.

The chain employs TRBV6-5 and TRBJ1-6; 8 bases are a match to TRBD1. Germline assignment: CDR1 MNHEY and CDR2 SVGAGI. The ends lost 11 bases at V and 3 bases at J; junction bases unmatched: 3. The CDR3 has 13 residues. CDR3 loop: CAGGTGYNSPLHF. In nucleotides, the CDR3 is TGTGCCGGGGGGACAGGCTATAATTCACCCCTCCACTTT.

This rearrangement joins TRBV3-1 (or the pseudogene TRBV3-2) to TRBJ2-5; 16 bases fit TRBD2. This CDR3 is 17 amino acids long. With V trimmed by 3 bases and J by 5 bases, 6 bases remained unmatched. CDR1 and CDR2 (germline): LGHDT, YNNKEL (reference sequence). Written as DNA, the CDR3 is TGTGCCAGCAGCCAGGGACTAGCGGGGGGGAATGGGGAGACCCAGTACTTC. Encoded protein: CASSQGLAGGNGETQYF.

The DNA for the CDR3 is TGTGCCAGCAGTGCCCTAGCGGCACAAGAGACCCAGTACTTC. It yields the protein CASSALAAQETQYF. The chain couples TRBV28 to TRBJ2-5; 7 bases map to TRBD2. Losses at the gene ends were 5 bases for V and 2 bases for J; bases not matched to a gene: 5. The CDR3 is 14 amino acids. Germline values: CDR1 MDHEN, CDR2 SYDVKM.

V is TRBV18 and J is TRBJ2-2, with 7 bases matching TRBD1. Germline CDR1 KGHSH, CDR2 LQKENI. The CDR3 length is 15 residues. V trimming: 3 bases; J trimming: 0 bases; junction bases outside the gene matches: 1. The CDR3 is CASSPGTANTGELFF. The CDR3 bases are TGTGCCAGCTCACCCGGGACAGCGAACACCGGGGAGCTGTTTTTT.

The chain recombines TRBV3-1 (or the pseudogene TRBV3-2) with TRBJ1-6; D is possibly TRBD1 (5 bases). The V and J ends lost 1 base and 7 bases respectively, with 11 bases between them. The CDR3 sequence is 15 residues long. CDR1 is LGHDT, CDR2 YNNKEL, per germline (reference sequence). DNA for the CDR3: TGTGCCAGCAGCCAAGTGGGGGGGTACAATTCACCCCTCCACTTT. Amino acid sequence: CASSQVGGYNSPLHF.